One TCR beta chain is described in this entry. Its antigen is unidentified. This entry is derived from a study of cytomegalovirus exposure and HLA in healthy donors. Study-wide results and caveats: What was likely a sequencing artifact was a cluster of highly shared sequence variants. A later analysis associated 15,000 or so TCR beta sequences with HLA alleles at a 0.05 false discovery rate. The authors enumerated over 150 TCR beta chains as linked to cytomegalovirus. A missense variant in DCLRE1C was later tied to TCR beta V- and J-gene trimming.

A multiplex PCR was run with 60 Vbeta primers and 13 Jbeta primers. The protocol was immunoSEQ multiplex PCR, while the TCRdb copy is restricted to in-frame clones and leaves out a portion. Among around 150,000 clones listed, around 77% were seen once. The germline gives CDR1 MDHEN, CDR2 SYDVKM. J was trimmed by 2 bases and V by 4 bases; bases with no gene match: 13. CDR3 length: 21 residues. The genes are TRBV28 and TRBJ2-6, with TRBD2 matching 14 bases. Sequenced: PBMCs. The TCR was taken from a man in his fifties or sixties in good health and CMV-seronegative. This CDR3 is CASSSPGLAGGLVAGANVLTF. CDR3 coding DNA: TGTGCCAGCAGTTCGCCAGGACTAGCGGGGGGACTCGTAGCTGGGGCCAACGTCCTGACTTTC.